Below, 11 T cell receptor beta chains from the same sample are listed, as sequenced in a study of cytomegalovirus exposure and HLA in healthy donors. A multiplex PCR was run with 60 Vbeta primers and 13 Jbeta primers. Here immunoSEQ multiplex PCR was the method, and the copy in TCRdb shows in-frame clones only, minus some. This sample has about 160,000 clones, with approximately 78% found just once. The source material was PBMCs. These receptors were collected from a woman aged 30 to 39 in good health and CMV-seropositive.

This sequence joins TRBV6-5 and TRBJ1-6; a possible D gene is TRBD1 (5 bases). With 6 bases removed from V and 9 bases from J, the gap between germline ends came to 18 bases. The CDR3 sequence is 15 residues long. Per germline, CDR1 MNHEY and CDR2 SVGAGI. CDR3 bases: TGTGCCAGCAGGTTCGGGGGACTCGAGGGTTCACCCCTCCACTTT. Residues: CASRFGGLEGSPLHF.

The CDR3 DNA is TGTGCCATCAGTGGGGCGGGAGGCCTGAGGGGCTACACCTTC. Its translation is CAISGAGGLRGYTF. J is TRBJ1-2 and V is TRBV10-3; no clear D. Between the trimmed V and J ends, which lost 4 bases and 8 bases, there was a span of 17 bases. The CDR3 covers 14 residues. The germline gives CDR1 ENHRY, CDR2 SYGVKD.

The chain combines TRBV5-6 with TRBJ2-1; TRBD2 aligns across 7 bases. The V and J ends lost 3 bases and 7 bases, in that order; junction bases with no gene match: 10. Germline CDR1 is SGHDT and CDR2 is YYEEEE. The CDR3 runs to 15 residues. In DNA, the CDR3 is TGTGCCAGCAGCTATCGGACTAGAATTTCGAATGAGCAGTTCTTC. It codes for CASSYRTRISNEQFF.

The V gene is TRBV5-6, the J gene TRBJ2-7; TRBD1 is a possible D gene (5 bases). CDR1 and CDR2 (germline): SGHDT, YYEEEE. Trimming shortened V by 4 bases and J by 4 bases, and 18 bases separated the two germline ends. This CDR3 is built from 15 residues. The CDR3 region has the DNA TGTGCCAGCAGCCCCACGTGGCAGGGATCTTACGAGCAGTACTTC. It encodes CASSPTWQGSYEQYF.

This clone has only a few counts. The chain has TRBV2 and TRBJ2-1; no definite D call. From germline, CDR1 is SNHLY and CDR2 FYNNEI. This CDR3 contains 11 residues. Trimming removed 4 bases at V and 4 bases at J, with 2 bases between. This chain's CDR3 is CASSAYNEQFF. CDR3 DNA sequence: TGTGCCAGCAGTGCGTACAATGAGCAGTTCTTC.

V is TRBV2 and J is TRBJ1-4; perhaps TRBD1 as D (5 bases). Germline-derived CDR1 and CDR2 are SNHLY and FYNNEI. The CDR3 extends over 13 amino acids. Deletions cut 11 bases from V and 8 bases from J, with 18 bases between. The CDR3 nucleotides read TGTGCCGGGGCCCCTAATTCTAGGGAAAAACTGTTTTTT. Encoded protein: CAGAPNSREKLFF.

The genes are TRBV6-5 and TRBJ2-3, with D uncertain. The germline V gene encodes CDR1 MNHEY and CDR2 SVGAGI. Trimming stripped 4 bases from V and 0 bases from J, with 5 bases between. There are 13 residues in the CDR3. The CDR3 is CASSLTSTDTQYF. The CDR3 DNA is TGTGCCAGCAGTTTGACTAGCACAGATACGCAGTATTTT.

The chain joins TRBV15 to TRBJ2-5, with TRBD2 matching 9 bases. V lost 2 bases, J lost 2 bases, and 6 bases stayed unmatched. CDR1 and CDR2 from the germline V gene are LNHNV and YYDKDF (reference sequence). The CDR3 sequence is 16 residues long. The CDR3 region has the DNA TGTGCCACCAGCAGAACCCCTAGCGGGGCACAAGAGACCCAGTACTTC. Translating gives CATSRTPSGAQETQYF.

The V call is TRBV11-1, the J call TRBJ2-5; D is possibly TRBD1 (6 bases). The J call is doubtful: the DNA matches TRBJ2-7 better. This CDR3 contains 15 residues. Germline values: CDR1 SGHAT, CDR2 FQDESV (reference sequence). The DNA of the CDR3 is TGTGCCAGCAGCATTGGACAGCCCTTTTCCTACGAGCAGTACTTC. Protein sequence: CASSIGQPFSYEQYF.

In this sample, this clone turned up a few times. The chain uses TRBV28 and TRBJ1-5; no definite D call. Per germline, CDR1 MDHEN and CDR2 SYDVKM. The CDR3 loop spans 16 amino acids. V gave up 5 bases and J gave up 4 bases, with 18 bases separating them. As DNA, the CDR3 is TGTGCCAGCAGTCCACGGGTTCGGCTTCGGAATCAGCCCCAGCATTTT. Residues: CASSPRVRLRNQPQHF.

This clone was detected ten times or more. The chain carries TRBV11-2 and TRBJ2-1, with 9 nucleotides matching TRBD2. Germline-derived CDR1 and CDR2 are SGHAT and FQNNGV. This CDR3 contains 14 residues. Trimming at V came to 4 bases and at J to 15 bases, leaving 13 bases not matched to a gene. CDR3 in DNA: TGTGCCAGCAGCTCCCGGGGAGCGGGGGGCCCTCCGTTCTTC. Its translation is CASSSRGAGGPPFF. Filled out from reference TRBV11-2 and TRBJ2-1, the complete variable domain reads EAGVAQSPRYKIIEKRQSVAFWCNPISGHATLYWYQQILGQGPKLLIQFQNNGVVDDSQLPKDRFSAERLKGVDSTLKIQPAKLEDSAVYLCASSSRGAGGPPFFGPGTRLTVL.